The 9 T cell receptor beta chains below were found in one sample sequenced in a study of blood T cell repertoires in COVID-19. Assay used: immunoSEQ multiplex PCR; TCRdb lists only in-frame clones, some missing. This sample has approximately 150,000 clones, with roughly 80% found just once. The sample taken for sequencing was peripheral blood. All receptors derive from a man between 65 and 85 years old with acute or convalescent COVID-19.

The chain combines TRBV5-1 with TRBJ2-1; 11 nucleotides line up with TRBD2. With V trimmed by 4 bases and J by 0 bases, 3 bases remained unmatched. Germline assignment: CDR1 SGHRS and CDR2 YFSETQ. The CDR3 contains 16 residues. The CDR3 spells CASSGGLAGSYNEQFF. CDR3 DNA sequence: TGCGCCAGCAGCGGCGGACTAGCGGGCTCCTACAATGAGCAGTTCTTC.

The rearrangement joins TRBV6-1 to TRBJ2-7; 11 nucleotides match TRBD1. Looked up from germline, CDR1 is MNHNS and CDR2 is SASEGT. The CDR3 is 16 amino acids. V was pared by 2 bases and J by 3 bases, with 6 bases of the junction left unmatched. The CDR3 bases are TGTGCCAGCAGTGAAATTGGGACAGGGGGTTTCTACGAGCAGTACTTC. Its translation is CASSEIGTGGFYEQYF.

This clone is a singleton in its sample. The rearrangement uses TRBV9 and TRBJ2-1, with D perhaps matching TRBD2 (5 bases). The CDR3 loop spans 13 amino acids. The V gene lost 1 base and the J gene lost 7 bases, with 9 bases spanning the gap. Germline CDR1 and CDR2: SGDLS and YYNGEE. The CDR3 DNA reads as TGTGCCAGCAGCGTATTACCGGGAAATGAGCAGTTCTTC. It is translated as CASSVLPGNEQFF.

The chain carries TRBV19 and TRBJ2-1, with 7 bases fitting TRBD2. The CDR3 is 16 residues long. Unmatched junction bases numbered 12, after V lost 5 bases and J lost 5 bases. Germline values: CDR1 LNHDA, CDR2 SQIVND (reference sequence). The CDR3 here is CASSGRWEGRNNEQFF. In nucleotides, the CDR3 is TGTGCCAGTAGTGGGAGGTGGGAGGGCCGGAACAATGAGCAGTTCTTC. Drawing the rest from reference TRBV19 and TRBJ2-1, the complete variable domain is DGGITQSPKYLFRKEGQNVTLSCEQNLNHDAMYWYRQDPGQGLRLIYYSQIVNDFQKGDIAEGYSVSREKKESFPLTVTSAQKNPTAFYLCASSGRWEGRNNEQFFGPGTRLTVL.

The chain is built from TRBV5-5 and TRBJ2-7; TRBD1 aligns across 7 bases. The CDR3 runs to 15 residues. Germline CDR1 SGHKS, CDR2 YYEKEE (reference sequence). Losses at the gene ends were 3 bases for V and 0 bases for J; bases not matched to a gene: 6. In DNA, the CDR3 is TGTGCCAGCAGCTCGACAGGGTGGGACTCCTACGAGCAGTACTTC. Translated, it gives CASSSTGWDSYEQYF.

The count of this clone is one. The rearrangement links TRBV5-1 to TRBJ2-7; no definite D call. The CDR3 extends over 12 amino acids. Germline CDR1 is SGHRS and CDR2 is YFSETQ. The V and J ends lost 0 bases and 6 bases respectively, with 7 bases between them. The CDR3 sequence is CASSLDFREQYF. As DNA, the CDR3 is TGCGCCAGCAGCTTGGATTTCCGCGAGCAGTACTTC. The entire variable domain, with the rest obtained from reference TRBV5-1 and TRBJ2-7, is as follows: KAGVTQTPRYLIKTRGQQVTLSCSPISGHRSVSWYQQTPGQGLQFLFEYFSETQRNKGNFPGRFSGRQFSNSRSEMNVSTLELGDSALYLCASSLDFREQYFGPGTRLTVT.

The chain links TRBV3-1 (or the pseudogene TRBV3-2) to TRBJ2-3; 9 bases are a match to TRBD2. Trimming cost V 0 bases and J 0 bases; bases outside gene matches: 4. This CDR3 region has 17 residues. From germline, CDR1 is LGHDT and CDR2 YNNKEL (reference sequence). CDR3 bases: TGTGCCAGCAGCCAAGAGATAGCGGGAGATAGCACAGATACGCAGTATTTT. Encoded protein: CASSQEIAGDSTDTQYF.

This clone was observed a single time. The chain is built from TRBV27 and TRBJ1-1, with D possibly matching TRBD1 (5 bases). Trimming cost V 5 bases and J 7 bases, with 11 bases left between them. In germline, CDR1 is MNHEY, CDR2 SMNVEV (reference sequence). The CDR3 totals 12 residues. CDR3 protein: CASSQRTGEAFF. CDR3 DNA sequence: TGTGCCAGCAGTCAACGAACAGGTGAAGCTTTCTTT.

The chain couples TRBV2 to TRBJ2-2; D is unresolved. Germline V CDR1 and CDR2: SNHLY, FYNNEI. The ends were cut back, 8 bases at V and 3 bases at J, with 10 bases in the middle. The CDR3 extends over 13 amino acids. CDR3 in amino acids: CASREVHTGELFF. CDR3 bases: TGTGCCAGCCGCGAGGTCCACACCGGGGAGCTGTTTTTT.